The rows below give T cell receptor beta chains drawn from one sample of a study of control samples from healthy donors and cancer patients. Produced via immunoSEQ multiplex PCR; TCRdb's table is partial and in-frame only. The table records about 28,000 clones, about 83% of them present only once. Sequences were obtained from PBMCs. The receptors come from a woman aged 40 to 55 with lung cancer. Both conserved end residues are part of each CDR3. D genes are given only for firm matches. Not all rows give a size; the values are once, few, many and, for expanded clones, a class.

J gene,V gene,D gene,clone size,CDR3 length,CDR3 DNA,CDR3 protein
TRBJ2-2,TRBV19,TRBD1,.,14,TGTGCCAGTAAAGGGACAGGGTACACCGGGGAGCTGTTTTTT,CASKGTGYTGELFF
TRBJ1-5,TRBV6-6,.,.,13,TGTGCCAGCAAGGGGGAAAGGAATCAGCCCCAGCATTTT,CASKGERNQPQHF
TRBJ1-4,TRBV5-1,.,few,15,TGCGCCAGCAGCTTGGCCGGGTCCCGGGGGGAAAAACTGTTTTTT,CASSLAGSRGEKLFF
TRBJ2-1,TRBV6-2/TRBV6-3,TRBD2,.,18,TGTGCCAGCAGTTCCGGACTAGCGGGGGGGAGCTCCTACAATGAGCAGTTCTTC,CASSSGLAGGSSYNEQFF
TRBJ1-1,TRBV6-2/TRBV6-3,.,.,15,TGTGCCAGCAGTGACTTCGGACGGATCCACACTGAAGCTTTCTTT,CASSDFGRIHTEAFF
TRBJ2-7,TRBV5-1,.,.,12,TGCGCCAGCAGCTTGTACCCCTACGAGCAGTACTTC,CASSLYPYEQYF
TRBJ2-3,TRBV6-5,TRBD1,.,14,TGTGCCAGCAGTTCCGGACAGGAAGCAGATACGCAGTATTTT,CASSSGQEADTQYF
TRBJ1-3,TRBV3-1/TRBV3-2,.,.,15,TGTGCCAGCAGCCAAGCTGCGTACTCTGGAAACACCATATATTTT,CASSQAAYSGNTIYF
TRBJ1-4,TRBV4-2,.,.,12,TGTGCCAGCAGCCGGAGTAATGAAAAACTGTTTTTT,CASSRSNEKLFF
TRBJ2-1,TRBV3-1/TRBV3-2,TRBD2,.,16,TGTGCCAGCAGCCATTCTAGCGGGGGGACCTACAATGAGCAGTTCTTC,CASSHSSGGTYNEQFF
TRBJ2-7,TRBV20-1,.,.,11,TGCAGTGCTAGAGTGGTTGACGAGCAGTACTTC,CSARVVDEQYF
TRBJ2-3,TRBV3-1/TRBV3-2,TRBD2,.,16,TGTGCCAGCAGCGTCTCGACTAGCGGGGGCACAGATACGCAGTATTTT,CASSVSTSGGTDTQYF
TRBJ1-1,TRBV2,.,.,15,TGTGCCAGCAGTGACCCCCGCAGCACGAACACTGAAGCTTTCTTT,CASSDPRSTNTEAFF
TRBJ1-1,TRBV9,.,once,12,TGTGCCAGCAGCGTAGGGGGTACTGAAGCTTTCTTT,CASSVGGTEAFF
TRBJ2-1,TRBV13,TRBD2,.,14,TGTGCCAGCAGCTTTAGCGGGGAACCACGTGAGCAGTTCTTC,CASSFSGEPREQFF
TRBJ1-1,TRBV19,TRBD1,.,14,TGTGCCAGTAGTACGACAGGGGGAAGCACTGAAGCTTTCTTT,CASSTTGGSTEAFF
TRBJ1-1,TRBV7-9,.,.,15,TGTGCCAGCAGCTTTCTTTCGGGGGCTGGCACTGAAGCTTTCTTT,CASSFLSGAGTEAFF
TRBJ2-3,TRBV7-3,TRBD2,.,15,TGTGCCAGCAGCCCTAGCGGGGGGCCCACAGATACGCAGTATTTT,CASSPSGGPTDTQYF
TRBJ1-1,TRBV5-1,.,.,11,TGCGCCAGCAGCTCCAACACTGAAGCTTTCTTT,CASSSNTEAFF
TRBJ2-7,TRBV2,.,.,13,TGTGCCAGCAGTGCACAGGCGACCTACGAGCAGTACTTC,CASSAQATYEQYF
TRBJ2-2,TRBV30,TRBD1,once,16,TGTGCCTGGAGTCCCCGAGGACAGGTTAACACCGGGGAGCTGTTTTTT,CAWSPRGQVNTGELFF
TRBJ1-2,TRBV11-3,TRBD1,.,17,TGTGCCAGCAGCTTAGGTAAGACAGGGCAAACGCGTGGTGGCTACACCTTC,CASSLGKTGQTRGGYTF
TRBJ1-4,TRBV15,.,once,13,TGTGCCACCAGTGGTCAGGTTAATGAAAAACTGTTTTTT,CATSGQVNEKLFF
TRBJ2-3,TRBV6-5,TRBD2,.,14,TGTGCCAGCAGTCCAGCGGGGGGACCAGATACGCAGTATTTT,CASSPAGGPDTQYF
TRBJ1-1,TRBV4-1,TRBD1,.,14,TGCGCCAGCAGCCTGAGACAGGGAGACACTGAAGCTTTCTTT,CASSLRQGDTEAFF
TRBJ2-7,TRBV6-5,.,.,10,TGTGCCAGCAGCTATTTCGAGCAGTACTTC,CASSYFEQYF
TRBJ1-3,TRBV9,.,.,15,TGTGCCAGCAGTCAGAAAGGGGACTCTGGAAACACCATATATTTT,CASSQKGDSGNTIYF
TRBJ2-3,TRBV24-1,.,.,16,TGTGCCACCAGTGATTCACAGGGATCACACACAGATACGCAGTATTTT,CATSDSQGSHTDTQYF
TRBJ1-1,TRBV19,TRBD1,.,15,TGTGCCAGTAGAGACCGACAGGGGGCCGGCACTGAAGCTTTCTTT,CASRDRQGAGTEAFF
TRBJ1-2,TRBV5-6,.,.,15,TGTGCCAGCAGCTTGGCCGTTGGGGGGATAGGAGGCTACACCTTC,CASSLAVGGIGGYTF